This T cell receptor (beta chain) is drawn from a study of OX40 agonist ivuxolimab in advanced cancers. The data were produced by immunoSEQ multiplex PCR, yet TCRdb's version contains in-frame clones alone and is incomplete. The sample includes tens of thousands of clones, 91% of them seen just once. V was trimmed by 1 base and J by 8 bases, leaving 17 bases between them. Germline V gene sequence: CDR1 MNHEY, CDR2 SVGAGI. The CDR3 covers 16 residues. Sequencing used CD4+ or CD8+ T cells sorted from blood, obtained in a trial of the OX40 agonist ivuxolimab. This TCR was sampled from an adult with an advanced solid tumor such as melanoma, head and neck, liver or kidney cancer. The rearrangement joins TRBV6-5 to TRBJ2-2; D remains ambiguous. CDR3 DNA: TGTGCCAGCAGTTACTTCGGGCGCCCCCAAACTGGGGAGCTGTTTTTT. Protein sequence: CASSYFGRPQTGELFF.